One and the same sample provided the 13 T cell receptor beta chains below, sequenced in a study of lymphopenia after photon versus proton radiotherapy. This table comes from immunoSEQ multiplex PCR, and its TCRdb copy is limited to in-frame clones, with some not included. The data contain approximately 30,000 clones, roughly four fifths of them singletons. The sequencing used peripheral blood, collected from a patient treated with photon-based radiotherapy. The receptors here all came from a man aged 45-65 years with gastric cancer.

J is TRBJ1-4 and V is TRBV9, with D perhaps matching TRBD1 (5 bases). V lost 4 bases to trimming and J lost 8 bases, with 15 bases between them. CDR1 SGDLS and CDR2 YYNGEE come from the germline V gene. CDR3 length: 14 residues. The CDR3 here is CASSPQWGNEKLFF. The CDR3, as DNA: TGTGCCAGCAGCCCCCAGTGGGGGAACGAAAAACTGTTTTTT.

V gene TRBV5-1 combines with J gene TRBJ2-1; TRBD2 is a possible D gene (6 bases). V lost 4 bases to trimming and J lost 0 bases, with 23 bases between them. The CDR3 contains 19 residues. Germline CDR1 reads SGHRS; CDR2 reads YFSETQ. The CDR3 spells CASSRSGADINLSYNEQFF. The CDR3 region has the DNA TGCGCCAGCAGCCGGTCGGGAGCCGACATCAACCTCTCCTACAATGAGCAGTTCTTC.

The chain joins TRBV5-1 to TRBJ2-3, with 7 bases matching TRBD2. The V and J ends lost 5 bases and 1 base, in that order; junction bases with no gene match: 13. The germline gives CDR1 SGHRS, CDR2 YFSETQ. The CDR3 contains 17 residues. CDR3 sequence reads: CASRARGGDLRTDTQYF. For the CDR3, the DNA is TGCGCCAGCAGAGCACGGGGAGGGGACCTCCGCACAGATACGCAGTATTTT.

The rearrangement links TRBV27 to TRBJ1-6; 9 bases fit TRBD1. The CDR3 totals 15 residues. The trim removed 4 bases at V and 10 bases at J, leaving 8 bases unmatched. The V gene's germline CDR1 is MNHEY and CDR2 SMNVEV (reference sequence). CDR3 in amino acids: CASSSDRGFGSPLHF. The CDR3 DNA reads TGTGCCAGCAGTTCGGACAGGGGTTTCGGGTCACCCCTCCACTTT.

In this sample, this clone is medium-sized. The V gene is TRBV9, the J gene TRBJ1-1; D might be TRBD1 (5 bases). The length of the CDR3 is 14 residues. CDR1 and CDR2 from the germline V gene are SGDLS and YYNGEE. Trimming took 2 bases from V and 5 from J, leaving 13 bases between them. This chain's CDR3 is CASSVAGSGTEAFF. DNA for the CDR3: TGTGCCAGCAGCGTGGCAGGGTCGGGTACTGAAGCTTTCTTT.

In this sample, this clone turned up once. The gene calls are TRBV7-2 and TRBJ1-2; tentatively, D is TRBD1 (6 bases). The germline V gene encodes CDR1 SGHTA and CDR2 FQGNSA. This CDR3 spans 15 amino acids. V was trimmed by 4 bases and J by 4 bases, leaving 16 bases between them. The CDR3 protein is CASSSGGRGGYGYTF. The CDR3 DNA sequence: TGTGCCAGCAGCTCAGGCGGTAGGGGGGGCTATGGCTACACCTTC.

The chain joins TRBV7-9 to TRBJ1-3; no definite D call. Trimming left V 3 bases short and J 0 bases short, with 18 bases between. Germline V gene sequence: CDR1 SEHNR, CDR2 FQNEAQ (reference sequence). CDR3 length equals 18 residues. DNA of the CDR3: TGTGCCAGCAGCTTCCCACTAGGGATAGGAAACTCTGGAAACACCATATATTTT. It encodes CASSFPLGIGNSGNTIYF.

The chain links TRBV6-1 to TRBJ1-2; maybe TRBD1 (5 bases). Looked up from germline, CDR1 is MNHNS and CDR2 is SASEGT. This CDR3 is built from 12 residues. The germline V and J ends were trimmed by 9 bases and 11 bases, with 19 bases remaining between them. The CDR3, as DNA: TGTGCCAGGGGGGGGTTTAATAAGTGGTACACCTTC. It is translated as CARGGFNKWYTF.

The chain recombines TRBV4-1 with TRBJ2-1, with 8 bases aligning to TRBD2. V lost 0 bases to trimming and J lost 7 bases; unmatched junction nucleotides: 8. The CDR3 has 16 residues. CDR1 MGHRA and CDR2 YSYEKL come from the germline V gene. The CDR3 reads CASSQEVLGGGNEQFF. CDR3 sequence (DNA): TGCGCCAGCAGCCAAGAGGTTCTGGGCGGGGGGAATGAGCAGTTCTTC.

The chain is built from TRBV7-9 and TRBJ2-5, with no clear D. Germline V CDR1 and CDR2: SEHNR, FQNEAQ (reference sequence). The CDR3 sequence is 13 residues long. V lost 2 bases, J lost 5 bases, and 9 bases lay in between. The CDR3 region is CASSLTQEETQYF. The CDR3 DNA reads as TGTGCCAGCAGCTTAACCCAGGAGGAGACCCAGTACTTC.

The chain employs TRBV6-5 and TRBJ2-7, with 10 bases identical to TRBD1. Trimming at V came to 6 bases and at J to 2 bases, leaving 4 bases not matched to a gene. The CDR3 sequence is 14 residues long. The germline gives CDR1 MNHEY, CDR2 SVGAGI. CDR3 protein: CASSPGQGTYEQYF. Here the CDR3 DNA reads TGTGCCAGCAGCCCGGGACAGGGGACCTACGAGCAGTACTTC.

This clone appeared a few times. The rearrangement links TRBV4-3 to TRBJ1-2; D is ambiguous. The CDR3 runs 16 residues. V lost 0 bases and J lost 3, with 14 bases in between. CDR1 LGHNA and CDR2 YSLEER come from the germline V gene. CDR3: CASSQDQSRSHYGYTF. Written as DNA, the CDR3 is TGCGCCAGCAGCCAAGATCAAAGCAGGTCTCACTATGGCTACACCTTC.

This chain uses TRBV30 with TRBJ1-2; 8 bases are a match to TRBD1. Unmatched junction bases numbered 9, after V lost 3 bases and J lost 6 bases. Looked up from germline, CDR1 is GTSNPN and CDR2 is SVGIG (reference sequence). The CDR3 spans 14 residues. The CDR3 loop is CAWSARTGRHGYTF. CDR3 coding DNA: TGTGCCTGGAGCGCAAGGACAGGGCGACATGGCTACACCTTC.